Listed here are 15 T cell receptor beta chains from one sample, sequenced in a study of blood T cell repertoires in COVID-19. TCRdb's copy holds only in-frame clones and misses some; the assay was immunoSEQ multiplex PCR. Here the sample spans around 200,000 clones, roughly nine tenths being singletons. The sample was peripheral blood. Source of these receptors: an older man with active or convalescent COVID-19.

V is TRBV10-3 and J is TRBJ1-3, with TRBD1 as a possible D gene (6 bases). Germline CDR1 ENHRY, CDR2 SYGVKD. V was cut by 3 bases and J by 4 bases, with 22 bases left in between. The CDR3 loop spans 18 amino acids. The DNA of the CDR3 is TGTGCCATCAGTGACAGACAGGTTTCCCCACTGGGCGGAAACACCATATATTTT. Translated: CAISDRQVSPLGGNTIYF.

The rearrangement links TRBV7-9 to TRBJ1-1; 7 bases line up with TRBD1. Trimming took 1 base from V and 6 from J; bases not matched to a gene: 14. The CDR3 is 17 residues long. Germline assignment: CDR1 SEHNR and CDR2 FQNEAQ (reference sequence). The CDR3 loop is CASSLGGRDSSGAEAFF. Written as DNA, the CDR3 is TGTGCCAGCAGCTTAGGGGGGCGGGACAGCTCTGGCGCTGAAGCTTTCTTT.

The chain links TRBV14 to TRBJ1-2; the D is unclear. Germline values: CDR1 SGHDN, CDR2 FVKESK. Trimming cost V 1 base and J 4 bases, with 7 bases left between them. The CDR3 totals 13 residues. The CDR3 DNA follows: TGTGCCAGCAGCCAAGGCCAGGCCTATGGCTACACCTTC. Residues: CASSQGQAYGYTF.

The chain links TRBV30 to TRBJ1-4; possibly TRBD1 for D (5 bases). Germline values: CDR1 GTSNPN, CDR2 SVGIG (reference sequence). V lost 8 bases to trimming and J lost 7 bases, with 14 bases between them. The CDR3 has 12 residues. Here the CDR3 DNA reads TGTGCCACCAGCTCAAGGGGTGAAAAACTGTTTTTT. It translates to CATSSRGEKLFF.

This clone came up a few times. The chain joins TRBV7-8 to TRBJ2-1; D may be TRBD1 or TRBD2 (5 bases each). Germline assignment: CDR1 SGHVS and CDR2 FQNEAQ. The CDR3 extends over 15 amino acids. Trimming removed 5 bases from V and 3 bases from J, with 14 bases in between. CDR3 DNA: TGTGCCAGCAGCCGAGGGCAGGGATACTACAATGAGCAGTTCTTC. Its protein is CASSRGQGYYNEQFF.

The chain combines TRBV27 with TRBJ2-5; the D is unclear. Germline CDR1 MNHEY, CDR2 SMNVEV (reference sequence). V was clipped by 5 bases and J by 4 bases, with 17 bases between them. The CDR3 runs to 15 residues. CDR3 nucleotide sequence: TGTGCCAGCAGTCCCTTTGGCCAACCGGGAGAGACCCAGTACTTC. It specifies CASSPFGQPGETQYF.

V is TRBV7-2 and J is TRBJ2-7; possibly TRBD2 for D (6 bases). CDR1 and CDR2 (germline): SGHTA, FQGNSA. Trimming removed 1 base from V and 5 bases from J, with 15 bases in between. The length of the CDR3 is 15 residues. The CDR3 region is CASSLVGTRADEQYF. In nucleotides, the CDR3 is TGTGCCAGCAGCTTAGTGGGGACTCGCGCCGACGAGCAGTACTTC.

This CDR3 reads CASRPSGTNTGELFF. DNA for the CDR3: TGTGCCAGCAGGCCCTCGGGGACGAACACCGGGGAGCTGTTTTTT. J is TRBJ2-2 and V is TRBV28; maybe TRBD2 (5 bases). V lost 6 bases, J lost 0 bases, and 11 bases lay in between. This CDR3 comprises 15 residues. The germline gives CDR1 MDHEN, CDR2 SYDVKM.

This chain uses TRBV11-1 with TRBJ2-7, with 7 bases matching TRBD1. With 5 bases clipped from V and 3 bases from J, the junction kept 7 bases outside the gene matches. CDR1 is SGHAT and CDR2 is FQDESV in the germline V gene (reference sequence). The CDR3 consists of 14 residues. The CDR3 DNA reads TGTGCCAGCAGCCTCCGGGACAGCAACTACGAGCAGTACTTC. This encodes CASSLRDSNYEQYF.

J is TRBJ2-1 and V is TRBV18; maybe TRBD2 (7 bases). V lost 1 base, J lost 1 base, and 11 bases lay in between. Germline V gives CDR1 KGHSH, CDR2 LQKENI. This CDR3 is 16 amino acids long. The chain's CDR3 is CASSPLRGGSYNEQFF. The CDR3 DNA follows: TGTGCCAGCTCACCACTGAGGGGGGGGTCCTACAATGAGCAGTTCTTC.

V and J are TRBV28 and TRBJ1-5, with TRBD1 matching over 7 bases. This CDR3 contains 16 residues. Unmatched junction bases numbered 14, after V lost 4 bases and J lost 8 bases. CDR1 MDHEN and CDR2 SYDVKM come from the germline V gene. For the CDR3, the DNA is TGTGCCAGCAGTTCCCAACTGACAGGGCGGCTGAAGCCCCAGCATTTT. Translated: CASSSQLTGRLKPQHF.

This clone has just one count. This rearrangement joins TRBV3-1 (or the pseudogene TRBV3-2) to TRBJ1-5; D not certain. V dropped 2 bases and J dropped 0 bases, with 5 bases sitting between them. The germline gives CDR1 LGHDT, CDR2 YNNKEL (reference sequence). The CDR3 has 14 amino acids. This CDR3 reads CASSQQYSNQPQHF. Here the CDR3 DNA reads TGTGCCAGCAGCCAACAGTATAGCAATCAGCCCCAGCATTTT.

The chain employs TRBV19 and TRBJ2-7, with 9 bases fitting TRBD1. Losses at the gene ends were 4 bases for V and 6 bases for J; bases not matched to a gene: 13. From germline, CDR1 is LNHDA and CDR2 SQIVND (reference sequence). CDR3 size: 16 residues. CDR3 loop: CASSKWRGQGVSEQYF. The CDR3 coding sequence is TGTGCCAGTAGTAAATGGCGGGGACAGGGTGTCTCCGAGCAGTACTTC.

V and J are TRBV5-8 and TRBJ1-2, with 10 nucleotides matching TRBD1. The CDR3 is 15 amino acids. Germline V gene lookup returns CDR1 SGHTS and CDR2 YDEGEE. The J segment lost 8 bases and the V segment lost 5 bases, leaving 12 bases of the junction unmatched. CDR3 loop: CASSRGQGGPEGYTF. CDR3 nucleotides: TGTGCCAGCAGTCGTGGACAGGGGGGCCCAGAAGGCTACACCTTC. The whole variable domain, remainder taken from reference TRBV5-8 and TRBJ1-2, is EAGVTQSPTHLIKTRGQQATLRCSPISGHTSVYWYQQALGLGLQFLLWYDEGEERNRGNFPPRFSGRQFPNYSSELNVNALELEDSALYLCASSRGQGGPEGYTFGSGTRLTVV.

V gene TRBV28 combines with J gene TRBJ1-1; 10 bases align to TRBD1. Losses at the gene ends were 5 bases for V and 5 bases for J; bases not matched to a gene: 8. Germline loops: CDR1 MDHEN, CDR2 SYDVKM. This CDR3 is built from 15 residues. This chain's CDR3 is CASSPGDRGGTEAFF. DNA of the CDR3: TGTGCCAGCAGTCCGGGGGACAGGGGAGGGACTGAAGCTTTCTTT.